Shown below are 21 T cell receptor beta chains from a single sample sequenced in a study of blood T cell repertoires in COVID-19. Clones were sequenced by immunoSEQ multiplex PCR, and TCRdb holds only the in-frame ones, with some missing. The profile shows fewer than 250,000 clones, 86% of them singletons. The material sequenced was peripheral blood. Source of these receptors: a woman aged 80 or older with COVID-19, enrolled during active disease.

This clone was found a few times. The rearrangement links TRBV19 to TRBJ2-6, with D unclear. Germline loops: CDR1 LNHDA, CDR2 SQIVND (reference sequence). V dropped 2 bases and J dropped 3 bases, with 11 bases sitting between them. The CDR3 runs to 16 residues. The CDR3 DNA reads TGTGCCAGTAGTATAAGGCGTGGGCTTGGGGCCAACGTCCTGACTTTC. Translating gives CASSIRRGLGANVLTF.

The rearrangement uses TRBV7-9 and TRBJ1-2; D is uncertain. Germline V gene data show CDR1 as SEHNR and CDR2 as FQNEAQ (reference sequence). V shed 5 bases and J shed 0 bases, with 10 bases lying between them. The CDR3 totals 14 residues. The CDR3 DNA reads as TGTGCCAGCAGCCGCCGAGGAGCTAACTATGGCTACACCTTC. This codes for CASSRRGANYGYTF.

This rearrangement joins TRBV19 to TRBJ2-5, with 11 bases matching TRBD2. The V gene's germline CDR1 is LNHDA and CDR2 SQIVND (reference sequence). Trimming at V came to 6 bases and at J to 1 base, leaving 7 bases not matched to a gene. This CDR3 region has 16 residues. In DNA form, the CDR3 reads TGTGCCAGTAGCACCGGGCTAGCGGGGGGCCAAGAGACCCAGTACTTC. Translating it yields CASSTGLAGGQETQYF.

The gene calls are TRBV5-1 and TRBJ1-6, with D uncertain. V lost 4 bases and J lost 9, with 11 bases in between. Germline CDR1 SGHRS, CDR2 YFSETQ. The CDR3 loop spans 13 amino acids. The CDR3 here is CASSADASSPLHF. DNA of the CDR3: TGCGCCAGCAGCGCGGATGCTAGTTCACCCCTCCACTTT.

This clone was recorded a few times. The chain is built from TRBV14 and TRBJ1-6, with 9 bases aligning to TRBD1. Germline CDR1 reads SGHDN; CDR2 reads FVKESK. The CDR3 covers 14 residues. Germline trimming cut 4 bases from V and 7 bases from J; bases unmatched to any gene: 2. The CDR3 spells CASSLGTGNSPLHF. CDR3 DNA: TGTGCCAGCAGCCTCGGGACAGGGAATTCACCCCTCCACTTT. Variable domain in full (rest from reference TRBV14 and TRBJ1-6): EAGVTQFPSHSVIEKGQTVTLRCDPISGHDNLYWYRRVMGKEIKFLLHFVKESKQDESGMPNNRFLAERTGGTYSTLKVQPAELEDSGVYFCASSLGTGNSPLHFGNGTRLTVT.

J is TRBJ1-1 and V is TRBV6-2 or TRBV6-3; 10 positions match TRBD1. This CDR3 has 14 amino acids. With 5 bases clipped from V and 6 bases from J, the junction kept 6 bases outside the gene matches. CDR1 is MNHEY, CDR2 SVGEGT, per germline. The CDR3 nucleotides are TGTGCCAGCAGTGGAAGACAGGGGGCCTCTGAAGCTTTCTTT. Its translation is CASSGRQGASEAFF.

V is TRBV4-1 and J is TRBJ1-6; TRBD1 matches at 7 bases. V gave up 3 bases and J gave up 6 bases; unmatched junction bases: 2. The CDR3 covers 14 residues. Per germline, CDR1 MGHRA and CDR2 YSYEKL. The CDR3 bases are TGCGCCAGCAGCCAGACAGGGCTTAATTCACCCCTCCACTTT. Translating it yields CASSQTGLNSPLHF.

The genes are TRBV30 and TRBJ2-7, with a tentative D call TRBD2 (5 bases). Germline CDR1 and CDR2: GTSNPN and SVGIG (reference sequence). Trimming removed 4 bases at V and 3 bases at J, with 10 bases between. The CDR3 spans 12 residues. As DNA, the CDR3 is TGTGCCTGGAAGCGGCTGGGCTACGAGCAGTACTTC. It yields the protein CAWKRLGYEQYF.

The rearrangement joins TRBV6-5 to TRBJ1-2, with D perhaps TRBD1 (6 bases). The CDR3 totals 15 residues. The germline CDR1 and CDR2 sequences are MNHEY and SVGAGI. The ends were cut back, 5 bases at V and 4 bases at J, with 17 bases in the middle. CDR3 protein: CASSSQGPTFYGYTF. In DNA form, the CDR3 reads TGTGCCAGCAGTAGCCAGGGGCCTACCTTCTATGGCTACACCTTC.

The chain links TRBV7-8 to TRBJ2-7; possibly TRBD2 for D (6 bases). Germline-derived CDR1 and CDR2 are SGHVS and FQNEAQ. The CDR3 has 15 residues. V lost 0 bases to trimming and J lost 3 bases, with 12 bases between them. The DNA of the CDR3 is TGTGCCAGCAGCTTAGCGGGGGACTCAGTCTACGAGCAGTACGTC. Its translation: CASSLAGDSVYEQYV.

This clone has a single count. The chain carries TRBV5-1 and TRBJ2-3, with D maybe TRBD1 (5 bases). The germline CDR1 and CDR2 sequences are SGHRS and YFSETQ. The CDR3 spans 18 residues. Trimming shortened V by 1 base and J by 0 bases, and 18 bases separated the two germline ends. CDR3 nucleotides: TGCGCCAGCAGCTTGCCCCCTGGCAGGGATGGGAGCACAGATACGCAGTATTTT. This codes for CASSLPPGRDGSTDTQYF. The full variable domain, rest sourced from reference TRBV5-1 and TRBJ2-3, is KAGVTQTPRYLIKTRGQQVTLSCSPISGHRSVSWYQQTPGQGLQFLFEYFSETQRNKGNFPGRFSGRQFSNSRSEMNVSTLELGDSALYLCASSLPPGRDGSTDTQYFGPGTRLTVL.

The rearrangement uses TRBV5-1 and TRBJ2-3; 10 nucleotides line up with TRBD1. V lost 3 bases, J lost 2 bases, and 6 bases stayed unmatched. Germline V lookup: CDR1 SGHRS, CDR2 YFSETQ. The CDR3 length is 16 residues. The CDR3 DNA follows: TGCGCCAGCAGCTCCGGGACAGGGGCTCACACAGATACGCAGTATTTT. Amino acid sequence: CASSSGTGAHTDTQYF.

V usage is TRBV9 and J usage is TRBJ1-1; 9 nucleotides align to TRBD1. Trimming at V came to 1 base and at J to 8 bases, leaving 9 bases not matched to a gene. Germline loops: CDR1 SGDLS, CDR2 YYNGEE. CDR3 size: 15 residues. In DNA form, the CDR3 reads TGTGCCAGCAGCGTAACGGGACAGGGTGCTTCCGAAGCTTTCTTT. Translating it yields CASSVTGQGASEAFF.

The V call is TRBV6-5, the J call TRBJ2-7; D perhaps matches TRBD2 (6 bases). V was clipped by 9 bases and J by 0 bases, with 15 bases between them. Germline V gene lookup returns CDR1 MNHEY and CDR2 SVGAGI. The length of the CDR3 is 14 residues. DNA for the CDR3: TGTGCCAGTTCCGCGTGGAGGGGCTCCTACGAGCAGTACGTC. It translates to CASSAWRGSYEQYV.

The chain carries TRBV6-5 and TRBJ1-2; D is possibly TRBD1 (6 bases). The CDR3 is 12 residues long. Germline CDR1 is MNHEY and CDR2 is SVGAGI. With 7 bases removed from V and 2 bases from J, the gap between germline ends came to 8 bases. CDR3 region: CASTRGNYGYTF. CDR3 bases: TGTGCCAGCACCAGGGGAAACTATGGCTACACCTTC.

Comments on this clone: Other nucleotide sequences from this sample produce the same CDR3. The V gene is TRBV6-2 or TRBV6-3, the J gene TRBJ1-5, with D maybe TRBD1 (6 bases). V gave up 2 bases and J gave up 2 bases, with 10 bases separating them. The CDR3 covers 15 residues. The germline gives CDR1 MNHEY, CDR2 SVGEGT. The CDR3 nucleotides are TGTGCCAGCAGTTACGGAGGGGGGGGCAATCAGCCCCAGCATTTT. Translated: CASSYGGGGNQPQHF.

The chain has TRBV6-4 and TRBJ1-5; possibly TRBD1 for D (5 bases). V was trimmed by 0 bases and J by 0 bases, leaving 18 bases between them. The germline V gene encodes CDR1 MRHNA and CDR2 SNTAGT. The CDR3 is 19 residues long. In DNA, the CDR3 is TGTGCCAGCAGTGACTCGACTCTGACAGTCCCCTCTAGCAATCAGCCCCAGCATTTT. It encodes CASSDSTLTVPSSNQPQHF.

CDR3 nucleotide sequence: TGTGCCAGCAGCCGCAGCCGGGACAGAGTCGTCGAGCAGTACTTC. It codes for CASSRSRDRVVEQYF. The chain has TRBV9 and TRBJ2-7, with TRBD1 matching over 7 bases. This CDR3 is 15 amino acids long. V lost 4 bases, J lost 6 bases, and 13 bases stayed unmatched. Looked up from germline, CDR1 is SGDLS and CDR2 is YYNGEE.

J is TRBJ2-2 and V is TRBV10-3; 9 bases match TRBD1. This CDR3 contains 15 residues. CDR1 and CDR2 from the germline V gene are ENHRY and SYGVKD. J was trimmed by 3 bases and V by 6 bases; bases with no gene match: 5. Here the CDR3 DNA reads TGTGCCATCAGCGGGGGACAGGGTGACACCGGGGAGCTGTTTTTT. It translates to CAISGGQGDTGELFF.

As DNA, the CDR3 is TGTGCCACCACCGGGGGAAATACGCAGTATTTT. It yields the protein CATTGGNTQYF. The V and J genes are TRBV2 and TRBJ2-3; tentative D call: TRBD2 (6 bases). Germline V lookup: CDR1 SNHLY, CDR2 FYNNEI. Trimming pared 10 bases from V and 7 bases from J, leaving 12 bases between. The CDR3 has 11 amino acids. The full variable domain, rest sourced from reference TRBV2 and TRBJ2-3, is EPEVTQTPSHQVTQMGQEVILRCVPISNHLYFYWYRQILGQKVEFLVSFYNNEISEKSEIFDDQFSVERPDGSNFTLKIRSTKLEDSAMYFCATTGGNTQYFGPGTRLTVL.

CDR3 nucleotide sequence: TGTGCCAGCAGCTTGGGGCCTTCTCCAGCGGAGCAGTTCTTC. Translating gives CASSLGPSPAEQFF. The chain employs TRBV5-4 and TRBJ2-1, with D uncertain. The CDR3 sequence is 14 residues long. The V and J ends lost 0 bases and 10 bases respectively, with 14 bases between them. The germline gives CDR1 SGHNT, CDR2 YYREEE (reference sequence).